The source of this T cell receptor beta chain is a study of cytomegalovirus exposure and HLA in healthy donors. About this clone: The antigen is unknown.

V lost 0 bases to trimming and J lost 2 bases, with 9 bases between them. The CDR3 runs to 15 residues. Germline-derived CDR1 and CDR2 are SGHRS and YFSETQ. General study findings and limits: Most TCR beta V segments were productive about 90% or about 30% of the time in an earlier analysis.

With 60 Vbeta and 13 Jbeta primers, the PCR was carried out. Sequencing was performed with immunoSEQ multiplex PCR; in TCRdb, only in-frame clones are kept and a portion is missing. This table has about 190,000 clones, 84% appearing once. Sequencing input: PBMCs. This chain uses TRBV5-1 with TRBJ1-5; a weak D match, TRBD1 (6 bases). The TCR comes from a boy aged 10-17 years in good health and CMV-seronegative. The CDR3 DNA is TGCGCCAGCAGCTTGGAAGGGGGTGGCAATCAGCCCCAGCATTTT. It codes for CASSLEGGGNQPQHF.